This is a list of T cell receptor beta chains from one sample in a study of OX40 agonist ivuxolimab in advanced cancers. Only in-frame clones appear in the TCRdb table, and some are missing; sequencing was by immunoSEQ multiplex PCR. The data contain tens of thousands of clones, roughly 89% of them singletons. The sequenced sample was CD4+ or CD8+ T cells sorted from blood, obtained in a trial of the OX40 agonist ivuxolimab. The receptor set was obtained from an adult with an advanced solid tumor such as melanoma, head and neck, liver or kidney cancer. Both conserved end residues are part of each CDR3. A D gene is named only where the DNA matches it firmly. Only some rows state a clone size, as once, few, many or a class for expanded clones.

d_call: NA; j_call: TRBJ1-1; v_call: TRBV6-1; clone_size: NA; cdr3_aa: CASSLLGGTEAFF; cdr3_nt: TGTGCCAGCAGCCTCTTAGGGGGGACTGAAGCTTTCTTT
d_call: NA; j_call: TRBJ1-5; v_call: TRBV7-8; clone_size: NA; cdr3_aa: CASSFGQGNQPQHF; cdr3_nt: TGTGCCAGCAGCTTTGGGCAGGGCAATCAGCCCCAGCATTTT
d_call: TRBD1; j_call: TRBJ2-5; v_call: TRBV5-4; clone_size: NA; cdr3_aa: CASSPDRVLQETQYF; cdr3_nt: TGTGCCAGCAGCCCGGACAGGGTGTTGCAAGAGACCCAGTACTTC
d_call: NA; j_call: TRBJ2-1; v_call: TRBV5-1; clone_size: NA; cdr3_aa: CASSLGGGSYNEQFF; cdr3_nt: TGCGCCAGCAGCTTGGGGGGTGGCTCCTACAATGAGCAGTTCTTC
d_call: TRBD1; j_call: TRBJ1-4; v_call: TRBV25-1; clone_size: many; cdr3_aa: CASTRTGGNEKLFF; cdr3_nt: TGTGCCAGCACCCGGACAGGGGGCAATGAAAAACTGTTTTTT
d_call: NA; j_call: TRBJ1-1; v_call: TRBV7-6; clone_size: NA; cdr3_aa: CASSRVGRNTEAFF; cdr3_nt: TGTGCCAGCAGCCGTGTGGGACGGAACACTGAAGCTTTCTTT
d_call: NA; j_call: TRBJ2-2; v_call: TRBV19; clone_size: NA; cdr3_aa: CATRGEATGELFF; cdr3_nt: TGTGCCACCAGAGGGGAGGCCACCGGGGAGCTGTTTTTT
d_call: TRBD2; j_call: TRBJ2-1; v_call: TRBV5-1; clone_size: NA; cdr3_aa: CASSPGLDSYNEQFF; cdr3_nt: TGCGCCAGCAGCCCAGGACTAGACTCCTACAATGAGCAGTTCTTC
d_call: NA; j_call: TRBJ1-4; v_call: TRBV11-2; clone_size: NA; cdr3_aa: CASSSNTNEKLFF; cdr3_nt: TGTGCCAGCAGCTCGAATACTAATGAAAAACTGTTTTTT
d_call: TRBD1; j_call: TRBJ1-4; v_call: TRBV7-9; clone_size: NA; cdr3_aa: CASTLTGQSNEKLFF; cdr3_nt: TGTGCCAGCACCTTAACGGGACAGTCTAATGAAAAACTGTTTTTT